Described below is a single T cell receptor beta chain sequence and its context. The CDR3 loop spans 15 amino acids. J lost 2 bases, V lost 4 bases, and 6 bases had no gene match. Germline-derived CDR1 and CDR2 are SGHNT and YYREEE (reference sequence). Produced via immunoSEQ multiplex PCR; TCRdb's table is partial and in-frame only. The table has 200,000 to 250,000 clones, 70% to 90% seen once. The sample originates from a study of blood T cell repertoires in COVID-19. Overall study context: Spain, Italy and the United States supplied samples that represented acute and convalescent COVID-19. Nucleic acid was either cDNA or gDNA, and it came from T cells, B-cell-depleted T cells, or PBMCs.

The sequence was obtained from a woman between 45 and 60 years old with active or convalescent COVID-19. The chain carries TRBV5-4 and TRBJ2-5; TRBD2 matches 9 bases. Material for sequencing was peripheral blood. CDR3: CASSPTSGEQETQYF. In DNA form, the CDR3 reads TGTGCCAGCAGCCCGACTAGCGGAGAGCAAGAGACCCAGTACTTC.